The sequence of this T cell receptor (beta chain) was determined in a study of shared clonotypes between healthy human individuals. J was trimmed by 4 bases and V by 6 bases; bases with no gene match: 10. This CDR3 is built from 15 residues. Germline CDR1 SNHLY, CDR2 FYNNEI. To note about this clone: The antigen is undetermined.

Study-level results: Non-shared clonotypes had lower generation probabilities than those shared by all four donors.

Here immunoSEQ multiplex PCR was the method, and the copy in TCRdb shows in-frame clones only, minus some. This sample has about 2.3 million clones; about nine tenths occur once, and the top ten carry around 0.35%. The specimen sequenced was naive CD4+ T cells from PBMCs. Subset indicated: CD45RA+ positively selected. The receptor was isolated from a man aged 18-30 years in good health. Some clones in this sample may be carry-over from other donors' samples. The genes are TRBV2 and TRBJ2-7; TRBD1 matches at 9 bases. The CDR3 nucleotides read TGTGCCAGCAGCCTTCTAACAGGGGGCCAATACGAGCAGTACTTC. Translating it yields CASSLLTGGQYEQYF.